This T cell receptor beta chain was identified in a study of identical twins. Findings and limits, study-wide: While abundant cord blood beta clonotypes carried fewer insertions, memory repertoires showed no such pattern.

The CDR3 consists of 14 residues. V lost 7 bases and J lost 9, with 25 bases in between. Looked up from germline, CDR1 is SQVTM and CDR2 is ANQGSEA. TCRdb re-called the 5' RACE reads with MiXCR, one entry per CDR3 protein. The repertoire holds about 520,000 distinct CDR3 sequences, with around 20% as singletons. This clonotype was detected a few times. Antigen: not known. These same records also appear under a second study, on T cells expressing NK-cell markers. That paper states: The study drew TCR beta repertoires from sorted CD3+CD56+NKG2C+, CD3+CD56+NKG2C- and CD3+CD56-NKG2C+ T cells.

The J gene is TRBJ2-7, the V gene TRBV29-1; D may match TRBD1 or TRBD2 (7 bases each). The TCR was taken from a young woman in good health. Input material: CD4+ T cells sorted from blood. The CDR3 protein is CSAAPQGGVGRQYF. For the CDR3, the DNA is TGCAGCGCAGCACCTCAGGGGGGGGTCGGGAGGCAGTACTTC.